This T cell receptor beta chain was found in a study of blood T cell repertoires in COVID-19. In the original analysis: Amplification of reference gene primers provided the estimated nucleated cell counts. TCRdb's table, derived via immunoSEQ multiplex PCR, lists solely in-frame clones and lacks some. The V and J calls and the clone size are those of that table, but D and trimming were determined from the DNA. The data contain roughly 170,000 clones, over 75% of them singletons. Participant age was roughly 18 to 90 years, and participants resided in roughly 24 US areas. V dropped 1 base and J dropped 4; count of bases not matched to a gene: 3. Germline loops: CDR1 SGHAT, CDR2 FQNNGV. This CDR3 is built from 16 residues.

This TCR was recovered from a woman in her thirties or forties with acute COVID-19. Source material: PBMCs or T cells enriched from blood (not recorded which). The chain carries TRBV11-2 and TRBJ2-1, with 11 bases matching TRBD2. The CDR3 sequence: CASSLGGTSGYNEQFF. The CDR3 DNA is TGTGCCAGCAGCTTAGGGGGGACTAGCGGTTACAATGAGCAGTTCTTC.